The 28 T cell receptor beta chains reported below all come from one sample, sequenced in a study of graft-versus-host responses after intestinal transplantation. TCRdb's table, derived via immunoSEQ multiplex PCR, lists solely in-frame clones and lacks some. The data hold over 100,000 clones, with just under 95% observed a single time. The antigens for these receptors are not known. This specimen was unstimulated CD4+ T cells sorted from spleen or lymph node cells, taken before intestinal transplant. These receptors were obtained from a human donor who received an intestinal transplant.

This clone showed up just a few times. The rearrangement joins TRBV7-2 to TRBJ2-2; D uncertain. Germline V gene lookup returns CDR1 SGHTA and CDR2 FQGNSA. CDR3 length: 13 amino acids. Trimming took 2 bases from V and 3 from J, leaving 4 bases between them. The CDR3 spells CASSLPYTGELFF. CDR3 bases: TGTGCCAGCAGCTTACCTTACACCGGGGAGCTGTTTTTT.

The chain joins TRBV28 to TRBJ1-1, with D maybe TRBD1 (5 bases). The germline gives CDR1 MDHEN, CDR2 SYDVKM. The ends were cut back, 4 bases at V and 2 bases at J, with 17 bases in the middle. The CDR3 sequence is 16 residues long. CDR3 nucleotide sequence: TGTGCCAGCAGTTCCGGACGAGCAAGGGGCAACACTGAAGCTTTCTTT. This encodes CASSSGRARGNTEAFF.

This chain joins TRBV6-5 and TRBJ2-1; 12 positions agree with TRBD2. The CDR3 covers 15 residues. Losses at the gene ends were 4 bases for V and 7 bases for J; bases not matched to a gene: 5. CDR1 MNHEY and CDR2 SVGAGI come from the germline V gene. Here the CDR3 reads CASSSSSGRANEQFF. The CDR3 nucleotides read TGTGCCAGCAGTTCCTCTAGCGGGAGGGCGAATGAGCAGTTCTTC.

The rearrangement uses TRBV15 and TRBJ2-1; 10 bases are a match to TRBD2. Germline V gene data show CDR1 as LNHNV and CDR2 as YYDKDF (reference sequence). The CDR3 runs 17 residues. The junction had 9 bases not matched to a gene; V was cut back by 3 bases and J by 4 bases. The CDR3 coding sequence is TGTGCCACCAGCAGGGGCCCGGGACTAGCGCCTTACAATGAGCAGTTCTTC. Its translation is CATSRGPGLAPYNEQFF.

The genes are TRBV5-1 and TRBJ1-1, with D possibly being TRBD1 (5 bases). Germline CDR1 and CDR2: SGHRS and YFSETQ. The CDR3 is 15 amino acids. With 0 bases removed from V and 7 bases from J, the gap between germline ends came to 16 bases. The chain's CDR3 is CASSLGPDLGGEAFF. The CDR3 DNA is TGCGCCAGCAGCTTGGGTCCGGACCTCGGGGGTGAAGCTTTCTTT. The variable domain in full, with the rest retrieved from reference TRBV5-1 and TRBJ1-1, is KAGVTQTPRYLIKTRGQQVTLSCSPISGHRSVSWYQQTPGQGLQFLFEYFSETQRNKGNFPGRFSGRQFSNSRSEMNVSTLELGDSALYLCASSLGPDLGGEAFFGQGTRLTVV.

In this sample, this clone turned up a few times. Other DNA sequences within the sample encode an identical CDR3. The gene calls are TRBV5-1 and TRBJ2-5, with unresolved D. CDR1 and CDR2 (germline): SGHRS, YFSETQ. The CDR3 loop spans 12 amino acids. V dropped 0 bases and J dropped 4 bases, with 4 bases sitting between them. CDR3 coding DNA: TGCGCCAGCAGCTTGGAAGGAGAGACCCAGTACTTC. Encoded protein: CASSLEGETQYF.

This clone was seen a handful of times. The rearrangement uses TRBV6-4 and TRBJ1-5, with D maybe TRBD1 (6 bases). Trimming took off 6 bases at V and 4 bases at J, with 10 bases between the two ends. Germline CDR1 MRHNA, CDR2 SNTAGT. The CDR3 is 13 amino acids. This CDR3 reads CASSEQGNQPQHF. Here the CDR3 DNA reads TGTGCCAGCAGCGAGCAGGGGAATCAGCCCCAGCATTTT.

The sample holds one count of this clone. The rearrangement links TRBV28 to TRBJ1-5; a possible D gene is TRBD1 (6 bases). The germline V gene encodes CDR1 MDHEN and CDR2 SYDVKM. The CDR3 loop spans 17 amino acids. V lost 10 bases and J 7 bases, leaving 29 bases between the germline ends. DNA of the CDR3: TGTGCCACCCTCCAAAGCCGCGGGGGCTCAAGGCGACAGCCCCAGCATTTT. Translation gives CATLQSRGGSRRQPQHF.

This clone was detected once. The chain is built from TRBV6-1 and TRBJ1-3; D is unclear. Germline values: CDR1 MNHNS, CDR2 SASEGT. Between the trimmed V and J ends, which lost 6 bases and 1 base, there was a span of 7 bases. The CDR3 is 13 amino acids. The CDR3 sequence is CASREGSGNTIYF. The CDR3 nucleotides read TGTGCCAGCAGGGAGGGTTCTGGAAACACCATATATTTT.

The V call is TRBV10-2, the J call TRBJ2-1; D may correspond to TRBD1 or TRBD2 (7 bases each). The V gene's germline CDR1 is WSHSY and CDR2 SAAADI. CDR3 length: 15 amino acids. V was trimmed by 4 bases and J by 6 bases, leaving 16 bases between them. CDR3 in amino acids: CASSARGGGLNEQFF. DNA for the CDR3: TGCGCCAGCAGTGCCAGGGGGGGAGGGCTCAATGAGCAGTTCTTC.

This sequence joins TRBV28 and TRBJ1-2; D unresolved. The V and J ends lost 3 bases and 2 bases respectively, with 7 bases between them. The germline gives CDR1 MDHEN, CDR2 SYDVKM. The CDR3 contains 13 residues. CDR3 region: CASSFNQNYGYTF. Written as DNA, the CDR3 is TGTGCCAGCAGTTTCAACCAGAACTATGGCTACACCTTC.

The CDR3 spells CATTDRVATQYF. The DNA of the CDR3 is TGTGCCACCACAGACAGGGTGGCGACCCAGTACTTC. This rearrangement joins TRBV6-5 to TRBJ2-5; 7 nucleotides agree with TRBD1. There are 12 residues in the CDR3. The V gene's germline CDR1 is MNHEY and CDR2 SVGAGI. V lost 10 bases, J lost 7 bases, and 9 bases stayed unmatched.

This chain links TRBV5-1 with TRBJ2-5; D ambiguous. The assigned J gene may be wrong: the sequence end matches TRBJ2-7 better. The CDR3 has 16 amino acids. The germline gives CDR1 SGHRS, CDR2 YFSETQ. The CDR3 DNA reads TGCGCCAGCAGCTTGGTCCCGGCGACGTTGGCCTACGAGCAGTACTTC. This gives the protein CASSLVPATLAYEQYF.

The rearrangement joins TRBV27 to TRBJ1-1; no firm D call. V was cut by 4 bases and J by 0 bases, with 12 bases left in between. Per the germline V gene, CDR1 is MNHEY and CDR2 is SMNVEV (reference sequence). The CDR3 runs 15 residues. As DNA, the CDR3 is TGTGCCAGCAGTTGGACGGGAAAATTGAACACTGAAGCTTTCTTT. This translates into CASSWTGKLNTEAFF.

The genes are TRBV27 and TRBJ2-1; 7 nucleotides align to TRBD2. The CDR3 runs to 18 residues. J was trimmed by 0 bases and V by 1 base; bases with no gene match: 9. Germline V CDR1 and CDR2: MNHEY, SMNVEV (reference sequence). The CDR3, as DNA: TGTGCCAGCAGTTTATTCGTGACTAGCTTCAGCTCCTACAATGAGCAGTTCTTC. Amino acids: CASSLFVTSFSSYNEQFF.

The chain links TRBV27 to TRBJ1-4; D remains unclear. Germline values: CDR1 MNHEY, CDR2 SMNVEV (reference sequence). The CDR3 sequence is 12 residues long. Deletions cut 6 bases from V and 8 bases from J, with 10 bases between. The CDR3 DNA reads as TGTGCCAGCAGCCACTTCGGAGAAAAACTGTTTTTT. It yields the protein CASSHFGEKLFF.

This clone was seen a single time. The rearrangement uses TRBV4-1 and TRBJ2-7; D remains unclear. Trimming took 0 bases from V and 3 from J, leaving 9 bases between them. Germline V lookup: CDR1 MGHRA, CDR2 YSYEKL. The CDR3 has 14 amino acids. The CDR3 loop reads CASSQDELIYEQYF. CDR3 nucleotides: TGCGCCAGCAGCCAAGATGAACTAATCTACGAGCAGTACTTC.

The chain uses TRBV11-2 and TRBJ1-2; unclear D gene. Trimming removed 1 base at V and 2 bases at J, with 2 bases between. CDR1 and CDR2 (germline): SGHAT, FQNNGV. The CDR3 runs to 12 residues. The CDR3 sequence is CASSLGNYGYTF. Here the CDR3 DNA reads TGTGCCAGCAGCTTAGGCAACTATGGCTACACCTTC.

The CDR3 protein is CASSLAPYQETQYF. The CDR3 nucleotides are TGCGCCAGCAGCTTGGCCCCGTACCAAGAGACCCAGTACTTC. The chain employs TRBV5-1 and TRBJ2-5, with no clear D. V was pared by 0 bases and J by 0 bases, with 6 bases between. This CDR3 comprises 14 residues. Germline CDR1 is SGHRS and CDR2 is YFSETQ.

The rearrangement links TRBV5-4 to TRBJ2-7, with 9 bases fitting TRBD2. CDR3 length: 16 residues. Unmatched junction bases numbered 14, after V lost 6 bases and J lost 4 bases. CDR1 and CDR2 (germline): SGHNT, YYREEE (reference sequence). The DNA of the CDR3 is TGTGCCAGCAAAACTTACGTAGCGGGAGATCTGTACGAGCAGTACTTC. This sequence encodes CASKTYVAGDLYEQYF.

The CDR3 sequence: CANDRVGPNIQYF. CDR3 nucleotide sequence: TGTGCCAATGACAGGGTGGGCCCCAACATTCAGTACTTC. The chain uses TRBV6-4 and TRBJ2-4; TRBD1 matches at 7 bases. The CDR3 is made up of 13 amino acids. Germline V gene data show CDR1 as MRHNA and CDR2 as SNTAGT. V shed 10 bases, J shed 7 bases, and the junction held 10 bases outside the gene matches.

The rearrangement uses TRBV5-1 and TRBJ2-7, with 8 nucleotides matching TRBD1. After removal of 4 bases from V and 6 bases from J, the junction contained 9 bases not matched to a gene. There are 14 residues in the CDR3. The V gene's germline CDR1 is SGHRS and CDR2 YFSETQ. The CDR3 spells CASSLSWTGSEQYF. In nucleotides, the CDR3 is TGCGCCAGCAGCCTTTCTTGGACAGGGAGCGAGCAGTACTTC.

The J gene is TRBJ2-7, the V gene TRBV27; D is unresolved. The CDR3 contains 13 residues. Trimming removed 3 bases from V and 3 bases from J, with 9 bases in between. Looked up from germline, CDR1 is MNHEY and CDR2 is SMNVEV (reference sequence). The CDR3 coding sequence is TGTGCCAGCAGTTTTATCCCAAGCTACGAGCAGTACTTC. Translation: CASSFIPSYEQYF.

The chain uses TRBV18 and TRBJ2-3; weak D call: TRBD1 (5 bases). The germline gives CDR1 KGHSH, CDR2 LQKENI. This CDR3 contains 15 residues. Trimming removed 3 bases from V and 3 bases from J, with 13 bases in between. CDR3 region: CASSPRQITTDTQYF. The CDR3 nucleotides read TGTGCCAGCTCACCTAGACAGATCACAACAGATACGCAGTATTTT.

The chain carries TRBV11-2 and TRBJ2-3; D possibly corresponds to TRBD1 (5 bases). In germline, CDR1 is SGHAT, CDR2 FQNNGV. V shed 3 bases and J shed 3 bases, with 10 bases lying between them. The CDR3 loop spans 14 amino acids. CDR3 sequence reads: CASSFHDSTDTQYF. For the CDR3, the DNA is TGTGCCAGCAGCTTCCACGACAGTACAGATACGCAGTATTTT.

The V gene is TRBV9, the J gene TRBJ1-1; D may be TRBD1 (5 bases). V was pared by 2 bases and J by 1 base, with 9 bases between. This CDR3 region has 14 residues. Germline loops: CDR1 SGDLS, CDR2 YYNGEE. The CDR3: CASSVLTANTEAFF. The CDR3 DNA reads TGTGCCAGCAGCGTTCTGACAGCGAACACTGAAGCTTTCTTT.

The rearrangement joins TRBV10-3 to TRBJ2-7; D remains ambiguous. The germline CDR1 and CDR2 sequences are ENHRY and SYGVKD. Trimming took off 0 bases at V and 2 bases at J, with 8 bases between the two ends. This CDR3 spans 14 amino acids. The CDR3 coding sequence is TGTGCCATCAGTGAGTCGCGGCAGACCTACGAGCAGTACTTC. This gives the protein CAISESRQTYEQYF.

The chain's CDR3 is CASGRIPSSYGYTF. CDR3 nucleotide sequence: TGTGCCAGTGGGAGGATTCCAAGCTCCTATGGCTACACCTTC. The chain links TRBV2 to TRBJ1-2; D not resolved. Trimming shortened V by 9 bases and J by 4 bases, and 18 bases separated the two germline ends. This CDR3 contains 14 residues. Looked up from germline, CDR1 is SNHLY and CDR2 is FYNNEI.